One and the same sample provided the 17 T cell receptor beta chains below, sequenced in a study of PD-1 blockade in classical Hodgkin lymphoma. Repertoires were generated with immunoSEQ multiplex PCR, while TCRdb's copy carries only in-frame clones and drops some. The sample has some 24,000 clones, roughly four fifths seen once. Time point of the sample: cycle 4 day 1 (C4D1), after about 6 weeks of nivolumab. Each patient relapsed following autologous stem cell transplantation, and prior brentuximab vedotin exposure differed. Specimen: peripheral blood mononuclear cells (PBMCs), collected before the fourth cycle of nivolumab. These receptors were taken from a human donor with classical Hodgkin lymphoma.

The chain recombines TRBV27 with TRBJ2-5, with D possibly called TRBD1 or TRBD2 (5 bases each). Trimming took 3 bases from V and 5 from J, leaving 13 bases between them. The CDR3 is made up of 14 amino acids. The germline V gene encodes CDR1 MNHEY and CDR2 SMNVEV (reference sequence). In DNA form, the CDR3 reads TGTGCCAGCAGTTTGGGGGAGCAAGGGGAGACCCAGTACTTC. As protein: CASSLGEQGETQYF.

V usage is TRBV18 and J usage is TRBJ2-7; D possibly uses TRBD1 or TRBD2 (5 bases each). Germline loops: CDR1 KGHSH, CDR2 LQKENI. Trimming removed 0 bases from V and 2 bases from J, with 11 bases in between. This CDR3 spans 15 amino acids. This chain's CDR3 is CASSPPGAAAYEQYF. In DNA form, the CDR3 reads TGTGCCAGCTCACCACCTGGGGCAGCGGCCTACGAGCAGTACTTC.

This clone was observed a single time. V is TRBV30 and J is TRBJ1-5, with D possibly TRBD1 on 5 matching bases. The CDR3 spans 13 residues. Trimming left V 0 bases short and J 2 bases short, with 5 bases between. Per the germline V gene, CDR1 is GTSNPN and CDR2 is SVGIG (reference sequence). The CDR3 DNA is TGTGCCTGGAGTGTACAGGGCAATCAGCCCCAGCATTTT. Encoded protein: CAWSVQGNQPQHF. The full variable domain, its missing parts supplied by reference TRBV30 and TRBJ1-5, is SQTIHQWPATLVQPVGSPLSLECTVEGTSNPNLYWYRQAAGRGLQLLFYSVGIGQISSEVPQNLSASRPQDRQFILSSKKLLLSDSGFYLCAWSVQGNQPQHFGDGTRLSIL.

The chain carries TRBV5-1 and TRBJ2-7, with D possibly TRBD2 on 6 matching bases. The CDR3 runs 14 residues. V was cut by 5 bases and J by 1 base, with 13 bases left in between. CDR1 and CDR2 (germline): SGHRS, YFSETQ. The CDR3 sequence: CASRLGGGSYEQYF. For the CDR3, the DNA is TGCGCCAGCAGACTCGGTGGAGGGTCCTACGAGCAGTACTTC.

Note on this clone: Additional DNA sequences in this sample encode the identical CDR3. V usage is TRBV10-3 and J usage is TRBJ2-7; the D is unclear. The CDR3 totals 14 residues. Germline loops: CDR1 ENHRY, CDR2 SYGVKD. V dropped 0 bases and J dropped 4 bases, with 10 bases sitting between them. CDR3 loop: CAISESLVAYEQYF. CDR3 nucleotides: TGTGCCATCAGTGAGTCCCTCGTGGCTTACGAGCAGTACTTC.

The chain carries TRBV19 and TRBJ2-7; the D is unclear. CDR1 LNHDA and CDR2 SQIVND come from the germline V gene (reference sequence). The V end was cut by 1 base, the J end by 5 bases, with 6 bases between. CDR3 length: 12 residues. The DNA of the CDR3 is TGTGCCAGTAGTATAGGAGGAGACGAGCAGTACTTC. Protein product: CASSIGGDEQYF.

V usage is TRBV19 and J usage is TRBJ2-4; the match to TRBD1 covers 8 bases. The length of the CDR3 is 14 residues. Germline trimming cut 4 bases from V and 7 bases from J; bases unmatched to any gene: 6. The germline gives CDR1 LNHDA, CDR2 SQIVND (reference sequence). CDR3 coding DNA: TGTGCCAGTAGTACGGACAGGGAGGTGAACATTCAGTACTTC. It is translated as CASSTDREVNIQYF.

The chain has TRBV18 and TRBJ2-7; the match to TRBD1 covers 9 bases. The CDR3 loop spans 15 amino acids. Germline V gene sequence: CDR1 KGHSH, CDR2 LQKENI. The J segment lost 4 bases and the V segment lost 4 bases, leaving 8 bases of the junction unmatched. The CDR3 loop reads CASSRPGQGEYEQYF. As DNA, the CDR3 is TGTGCCAGCTCACGGCCGGGACAGGGAGAGTACGAGCAGTACTTC. The variable domain in full, with the rest retrieved from reference TRBV18 and TRBJ2-7, is NAGVMQNPRHLVRRRGQEARLRCSPMKGHSHVYWYRQLPEEGLKFMVYLQKENIIDESGMPKERFSAEFPKEGPSILRIQQVVRGDSAAYFCASSRPGQGEYEQYFGPGTRLTVT.

About this clone itself: The conserved phenylalanine or tryptophan is not found at the CDR3 terminus, so this likely reflects a read error. CDR3 amino acids: CASSFGRGTYEQYL. The CDR3 nucleotides are TGTGCCAGCAGCTTTGGCAGGGGAACCTACGAGCAGTACCTC. V gene TRBV5-6 combines with J gene TRBJ2-7, with D possibly being TRBD1 (6 bases). Germline assignment: CDR1 SGHDT and CDR2 YYEEEE. V was trimmed by 2 bases and J by 2 bases, leaving 11 bases between them. CDR3 length equals 14 residues.

J is TRBJ1-5 and V is TRBV6-6, with TRBD1 matching 8 bases. Germline V CDR1 and CDR2: MNHNY, SVGAGI (reference sequence). This CDR3 spans 14 amino acids. The V and J ends lost 7 bases and 9 bases, in that order; junction bases with no gene match: 11. The CDR3 is CASTGDRRHRPQHF. CDR3 nucleotide sequence: TGTGCCAGCACCGGGGACAGGAGACATCGGCCCCAGCATTTT.

This clone has just a few counts. The V gene is TRBV7-9, the J gene TRBJ2-1; D not certain. This CDR3 has 13 amino acids. Germline CDR1 SEHNR, CDR2 FQNEAQ (reference sequence). V was cut by 5 bases and J by 8 bases, with 13 bases left in between. DNA of the CDR3: TGTGCCAGCAGCCCTTACGTAGGGCATGAGCAGTTCTTC. Translation gives CASSPYVGHEQFF.

This clone was seen once. The J gene is TRBJ1-4, the V gene TRBV29-1, with a tentative D call TRBD1 (5 bases). The length of the CDR3 is 11 residues. The V and J ends lost 7 bases and 16 bases respectively, with 19 bases between them. Looked up from germline, CDR1 is SQVTM and CDR2 is ANQGSEA. This CDR3 reads CSAVRAEGEFF. Written as DNA, the CDR3 is TGCAGCGCAGTACGGGCCGAAGGGGAGTTTTTT.

This clone has more than one count but fewer than ten. The chain couples TRBV14 to TRBJ1-2, with D uncertain. V lost 3 bases and J 5 bases, leaving 13 bases between the germline ends. Germline V gives CDR1 SGHDN, CDR2 FVKESK. This CDR3 contains 14 residues. The CDR3 loop reads CASSQSGRHYGYTF. The DNA for the CDR3 is TGTGCCAGCAGCCAGTCGGGCAGGCATTATGGCTACACCTTC. Complete variable domain (other parts from reference TRBV14 and TRBJ1-2): EAGVTQFPSHSVIEKGQTVTLRCDPISGHDNLYWYRRVMGKEIKFLLHFVKESKQDESGMPNNRFLAERTGGTYSTLKVQPAELEDSGVYFCASSQSGRHYGYTFGSGTRLTVV.

The V and J genes are TRBV29-1 and TRBJ2-7; the D is unclear. V shed 7 bases and J shed 5 bases, with 9 bases lying between them. In germline, CDR1 is SQVTM, CDR2 ANQGSEA. The CDR3 contains 10 residues. The CDR3, as DNA: TGCAGCGCCGGTATGAACGAGCAGTACTTC. It yields the protein CSAGMNEQYF.

The chain links TRBV9 to TRBJ1-1; tentatively, D is TRBD1 (5 bases). This CDR3 comprises 15 residues. Trimming left V 0 bases short and J 5 bases short, with 14 bases between. Germline V lookup: CDR1 SGDLS, CDR2 YYNGEE. The CDR3 DNA is TGTGCCAGCAGCGTAGATGGACACCAGGAGACTGAAGCTTTCTTT. Translated: CASSVDGHQETEAFF. Based on the CDR3 plus reference TRBV9 and TRBJ1-1, the full variable domain is DSGVTQTPKHLITATGQRVTLRCSPRSGDLSVYWYQQSLDQGLQFLIQYYNGEERAKGNILERFSAQQFPDLHSELNLSSLELGDSALYFCASSVDGHQETEAFFGQGTRLTVV.

This clone was picked up a small number of times. The chain employs TRBV27 and TRBJ1-1, with TRBD1 identical over 7 bases. This CDR3 spans 14 amino acids. Per germline, CDR1 MNHEY and CDR2 SMNVEV (reference sequence). J gave up 1 base and V 6 bases, and 5 bases lay outside the gene matches. The CDR3 sequence is CASRTGQQNTEAFF. The DNA of the CDR3 is TGTGCCAGCAGGACAGGGCAGCAGAACACTGAAGCTTTCTTT.

This sequence joins TRBV9 and TRBJ2-5; 7 nucleotides agree with TRBD2. This CDR3 is 13 amino acids long. Losses at the gene ends were 3 bases for V and 4 bases for J; bases not matched to a gene: 3. CDR1 is SGDLS and CDR2 is YYNGEE in the germline V gene. CDR3 amino acids: CASSGSGAETQYF. The CDR3 DNA reads TGTGCCAGCAGCGGGAGCGGGGCAGAGACCCAGTACTTC.